This T cell receptor (beta chain) was sequenced during a study of regulatory T cells in long-lasting Graves disease. J gave up 5 bases and V 3 bases, and 9 bases lay outside the gene matches. Germline CDR1 and CDR2: KGHSH and LQKENI. The CDR3 spans 15 residues. In this sample, this clonotype turned up a few times. Documented time point: newly diagnosed GD, antithyroid drugs for less than 3 months. RNA from PBMCs was the source of the TCR library. By American Thyroid Association guidelines, Graves' disease was diagnosed in the cohort. Both iRepertoire HTBI primers and Arm-PCR of CDR3 regions were used to build the TCR beta libraries. TCRdb called the multiplex PCR reads again in MiXCR, with one record for every CDR3 protein. There are 400,000 to 650,000 distinct CDR3 sequences in the sample; roughly 15% occur only once, and more than 20% lies in the top ten. These data also formed part of another study, on T cells in Graves' hyperthyroidism and ophthalmopathy. That study adds: Among clonotypes expanded in thyroid above 0.001, most were also found in blood.

This specimen consisted of peripheral blood mononuclear cells (PBMCs), obtained at new diagnosis, from a patient treated with antithyroid drugs. The chain is built from TRBV18 and TRBJ2-7; 8 bases are a match to TRBD1. The source is a middle-aged woman with Graves disease. As DNA, the CDR3 is TGTGCCAGCTCACCGAGAGACAGGGGCTTTAACGAGCAGTACTTC. Amino acid sequence: CASSPRDRGFNEQYF.